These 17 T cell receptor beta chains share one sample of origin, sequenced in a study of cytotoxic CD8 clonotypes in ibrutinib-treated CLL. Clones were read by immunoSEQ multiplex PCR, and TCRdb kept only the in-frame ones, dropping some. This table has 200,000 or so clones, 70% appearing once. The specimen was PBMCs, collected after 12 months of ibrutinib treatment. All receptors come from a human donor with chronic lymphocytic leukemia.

CDR3 region: CASWGLADLAKNIQYF. For the CDR3, the DNA is TGTGCCAGCTGGGGACTAGCGGACCTAGCCAAAAACATTCAGTACTTC. This chain links TRBV28 with TRBJ2-4, with 11 bases identical to TRBD2. In germline, CDR1 is MDHEN, CDR2 SYDVKM. The V gene end was trimmed by 8 bases and the J gene end by 0 bases; junction bases not matched to a gene: 6. The CDR3 sequence is 16 residues long.

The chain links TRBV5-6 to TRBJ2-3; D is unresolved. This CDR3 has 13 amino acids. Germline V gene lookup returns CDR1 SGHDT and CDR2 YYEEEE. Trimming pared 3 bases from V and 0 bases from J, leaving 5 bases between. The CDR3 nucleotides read TGTGCCAGCAGCTCCGACAGCACAGATACGCAGTATTTT. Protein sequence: CASSSDSTDTQYF.

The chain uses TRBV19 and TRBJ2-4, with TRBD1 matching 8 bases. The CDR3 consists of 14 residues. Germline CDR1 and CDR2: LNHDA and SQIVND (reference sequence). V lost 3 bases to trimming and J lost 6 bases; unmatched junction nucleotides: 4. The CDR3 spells CASSIGTGGNIQYF. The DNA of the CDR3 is TGTGCCAGTAGTATTGGAACAGGGGGAAACATTCAGTACTTC.

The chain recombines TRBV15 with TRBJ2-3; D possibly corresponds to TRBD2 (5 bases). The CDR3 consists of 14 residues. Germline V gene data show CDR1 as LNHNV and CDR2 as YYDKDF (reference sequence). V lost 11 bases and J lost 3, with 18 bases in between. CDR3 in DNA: TGTGCCTCAGAGTCCCGTAGCGCGACAGATACGCAGTATTTT. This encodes CASESRSATDTQYF. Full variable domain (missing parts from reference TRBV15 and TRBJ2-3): DAMVIQNPRYQVTQFGKPVTLSCSQTLNHNVMYWYQQKSSQAPKLLFHYYDKDFNNEADTPDNFQSRRPNTSFCFLDIRSPGLGDTAMYLCASESRSATDTQYFGPGTRLTVL.

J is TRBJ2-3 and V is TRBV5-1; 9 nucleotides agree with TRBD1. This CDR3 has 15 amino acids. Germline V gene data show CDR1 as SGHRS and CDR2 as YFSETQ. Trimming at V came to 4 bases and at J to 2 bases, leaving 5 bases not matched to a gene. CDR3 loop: CASSQGQGPTDTQYF. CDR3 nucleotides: TGCGCCAGCAGCCAGGGACAGGGCCCCACAGATACGCAGTATTTT.

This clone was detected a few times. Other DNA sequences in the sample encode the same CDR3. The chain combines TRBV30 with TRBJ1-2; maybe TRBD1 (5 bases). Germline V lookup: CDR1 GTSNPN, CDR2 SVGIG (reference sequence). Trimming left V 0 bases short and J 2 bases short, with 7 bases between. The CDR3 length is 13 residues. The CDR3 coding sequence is TGTGCCTGGAGTGTGGGGGTCAACTATGGCTACACCTTC. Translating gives CAWSVGVNYGYTF.

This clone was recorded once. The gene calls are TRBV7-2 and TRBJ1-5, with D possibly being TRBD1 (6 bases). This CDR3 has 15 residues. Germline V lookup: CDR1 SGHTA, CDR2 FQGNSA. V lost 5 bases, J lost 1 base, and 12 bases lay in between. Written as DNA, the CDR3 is TGTGCCAGCAGCCTGAGGGGGGAAAGCAATCAGCCCCAGCATTTT. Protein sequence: CASSLRGESNQPQHF.

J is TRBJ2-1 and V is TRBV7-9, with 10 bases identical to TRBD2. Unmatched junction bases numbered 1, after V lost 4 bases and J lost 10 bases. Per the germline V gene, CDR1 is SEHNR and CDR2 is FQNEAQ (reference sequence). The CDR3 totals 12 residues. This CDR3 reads CASSSSGGEQFF. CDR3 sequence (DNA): TGTGCCAGCAGCTCTAGCGGGGGAGAGCAGTTCTTC.

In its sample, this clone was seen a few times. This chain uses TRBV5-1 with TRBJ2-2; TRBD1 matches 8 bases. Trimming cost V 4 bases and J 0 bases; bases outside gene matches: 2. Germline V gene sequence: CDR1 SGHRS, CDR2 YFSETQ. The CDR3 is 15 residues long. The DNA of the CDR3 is TGCGCCAGCAGCCAACAGGGGGCGAACACCGGGGAGCTGTTTTTT. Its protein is CASSQQGANTGELFF. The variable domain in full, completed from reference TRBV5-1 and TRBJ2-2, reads KAGVTQTPRYLIKTRGQQVTLSCSPISGHRSVSWYQQTPGQGLQFLFEYFSETQRNKGNFPGRFSGRQFSNSRSEMNVSTLELGDSALYLCASSQQGANTGELFFGEGSRLTVL.

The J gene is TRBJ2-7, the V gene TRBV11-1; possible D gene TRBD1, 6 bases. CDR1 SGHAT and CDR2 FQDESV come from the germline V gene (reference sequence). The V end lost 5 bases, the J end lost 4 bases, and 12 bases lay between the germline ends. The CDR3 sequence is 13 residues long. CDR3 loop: CASSHGTYYEQYF. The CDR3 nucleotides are TGTGCCAGCAGCCACGGGACATATTACGAGCAGTACTTC.

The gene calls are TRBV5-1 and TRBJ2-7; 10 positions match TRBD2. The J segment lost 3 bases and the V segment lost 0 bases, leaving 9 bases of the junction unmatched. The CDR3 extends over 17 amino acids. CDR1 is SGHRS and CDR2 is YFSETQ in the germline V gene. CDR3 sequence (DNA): TGCGCCAGCAGCTTGGCGGCGAGGGCTAGCGGGGGCTACGAGCAGTACTTC. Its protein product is CASSLAARASGGYEQYF.

The CDR3 coding sequence is TGTGCCATCAGTGAGTGGGGGACAGGGTCAGGGACCCAGTACTTC. Its translation: CAISEWGTGSGTQYF. V and J are TRBV10-3 and TRBJ2-5; 9 bases map to TRBD1. Germline-derived CDR1 and CDR2 are ENHRY and SYGVKD. V lost 1 base and J lost 7; bases outside the gene matches: 7. The CDR3 loop spans 15 amino acids.

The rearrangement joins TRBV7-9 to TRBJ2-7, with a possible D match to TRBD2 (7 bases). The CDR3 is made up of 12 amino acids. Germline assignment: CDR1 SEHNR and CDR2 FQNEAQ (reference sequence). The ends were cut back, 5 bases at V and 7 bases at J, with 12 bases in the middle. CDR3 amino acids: CASSGGAREQYF. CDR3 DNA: TGTGCCAGCAGCGGGGGGGCTCGGGAGCAGTACTTC.

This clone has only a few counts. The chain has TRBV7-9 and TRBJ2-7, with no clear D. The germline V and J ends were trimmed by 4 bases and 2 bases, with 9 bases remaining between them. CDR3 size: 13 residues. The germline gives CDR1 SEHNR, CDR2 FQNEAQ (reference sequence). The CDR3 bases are TGTGCCAGCAGCTCCTCTCTCGCCTACGAGCAGTACTTC. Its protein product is CASSSSLAYEQYF.

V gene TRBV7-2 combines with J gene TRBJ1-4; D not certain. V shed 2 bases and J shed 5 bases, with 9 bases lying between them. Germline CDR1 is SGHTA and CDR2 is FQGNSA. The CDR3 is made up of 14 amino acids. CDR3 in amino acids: CASSLRVLNEKLFF. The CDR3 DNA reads TGTGCCAGCAGCTTACGGGTTCTGAATGAAAAACTGTTTTTT.

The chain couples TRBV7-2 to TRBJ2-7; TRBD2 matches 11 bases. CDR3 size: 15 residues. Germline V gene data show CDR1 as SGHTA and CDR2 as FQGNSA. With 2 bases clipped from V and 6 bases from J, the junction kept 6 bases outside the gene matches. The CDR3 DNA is TGTGCCAGCAGCTTAACCGGGACTAGCGGAGGCGAGCAGTACTTC. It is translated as CASSLTGTSGGEQYF. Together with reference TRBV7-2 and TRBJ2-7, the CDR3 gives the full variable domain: GAGVSQSPSNKVTEKGKDVELRCDPISGHTALYWYRQSLGQGLEFLIYFQGNSAPDKSGLPSDRFSAERTGGSVSTLTIQRTQQEDSAVYLCASSLTGTSGGEQYFGPGTRLTVT.

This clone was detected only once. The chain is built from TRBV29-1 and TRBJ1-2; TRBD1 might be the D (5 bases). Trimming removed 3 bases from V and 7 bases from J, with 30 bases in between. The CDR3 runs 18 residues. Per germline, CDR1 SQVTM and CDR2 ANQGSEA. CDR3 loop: CSVEGGRGALAQVGGYTF. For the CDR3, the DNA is TGCAGCGTTGAGGGAGGGAGGGGCGCGTTAGCCCAAGTCGGTGGCTACACCTTC.